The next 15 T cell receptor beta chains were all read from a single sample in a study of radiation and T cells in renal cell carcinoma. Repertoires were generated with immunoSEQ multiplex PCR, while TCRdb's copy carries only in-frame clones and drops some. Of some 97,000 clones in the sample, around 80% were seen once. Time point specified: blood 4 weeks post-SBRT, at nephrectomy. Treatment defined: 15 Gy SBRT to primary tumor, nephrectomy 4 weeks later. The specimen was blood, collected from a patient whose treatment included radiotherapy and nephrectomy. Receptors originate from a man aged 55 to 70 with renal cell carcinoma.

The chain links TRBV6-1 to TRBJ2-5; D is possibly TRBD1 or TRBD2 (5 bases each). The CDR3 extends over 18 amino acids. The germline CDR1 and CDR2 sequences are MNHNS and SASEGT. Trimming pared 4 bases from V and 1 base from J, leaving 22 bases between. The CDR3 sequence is CASSGSQGRVPSQETQYF. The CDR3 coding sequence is TGTGCCAGCAGTGGGTCGCAGGGACGGGTCCCCTCCCAAGAGACCCAGTACTTC.

The CDR3: CASSPGSVWTGTYEQYF. DNA of the CDR3: TGTGCCAGCAGCCCCGGGAGCGTGTGGACAGGGACCTACGAGCAGTACTTC. J is TRBJ2-7 and V is TRBV7-2; 8 nucleotides align to TRBD1. V shed 5 bases, J shed 2 bases, and the junction held 14 bases outside the gene matches. The CDR3 is 17 residues long. Germline V CDR1 and CDR2: SGHTA, FQGNSA.

The CDR3 reads CASSQDTGFNQPQHF. The CDR3 DNA follows: TGCGCCAGCAGCCAAGACACAGGTTTCAATCAGCCCCAGCATTTT. V and J are TRBV4-1 and TRBJ1-5, with D perhaps TRBD1 (5 bases). Germline V gene sequence: CDR1 MGHRA, CDR2 YSYEKL. This CDR3 comprises 15 residues. Trimming removed 0 bases at V and 3 bases at J, with 9 bases between.

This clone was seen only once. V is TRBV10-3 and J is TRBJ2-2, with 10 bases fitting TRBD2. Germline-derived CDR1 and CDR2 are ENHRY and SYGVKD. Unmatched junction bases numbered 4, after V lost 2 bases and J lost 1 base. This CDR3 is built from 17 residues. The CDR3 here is CAISEAAGGGNTGELFF. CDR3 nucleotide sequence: TGTGCCATCAGTGAGGCAGCGGGAGGGGGGAACACCGGGGAGCTGTTTTTT.

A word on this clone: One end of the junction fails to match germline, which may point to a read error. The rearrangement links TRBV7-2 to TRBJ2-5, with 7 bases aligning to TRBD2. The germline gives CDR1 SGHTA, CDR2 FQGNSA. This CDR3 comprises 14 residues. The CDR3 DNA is TGTGCCAGCAGCCTAGCGGCCTTTCAAGAGACCCAGTACTTC. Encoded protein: CASSLAAFQETQYF.

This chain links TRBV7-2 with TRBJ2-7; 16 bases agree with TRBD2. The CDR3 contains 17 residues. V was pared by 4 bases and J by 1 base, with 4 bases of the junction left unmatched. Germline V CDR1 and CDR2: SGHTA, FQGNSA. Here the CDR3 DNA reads TGTGCCAGCAGCTCGGGGACTAGCGGGAGGGTTTCCTACGAGCAGTACTTC. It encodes CASSSGTSGRVSYEQYF.

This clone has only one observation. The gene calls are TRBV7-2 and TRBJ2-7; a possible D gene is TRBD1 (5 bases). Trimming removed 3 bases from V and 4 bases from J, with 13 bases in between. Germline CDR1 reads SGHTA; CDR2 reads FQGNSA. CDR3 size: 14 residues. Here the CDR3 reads CASSLGRQLYEQYF. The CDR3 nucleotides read TGTGCCAGCAGCTTGGGGCGGCAACTTTACGAGCAGTACTTC.

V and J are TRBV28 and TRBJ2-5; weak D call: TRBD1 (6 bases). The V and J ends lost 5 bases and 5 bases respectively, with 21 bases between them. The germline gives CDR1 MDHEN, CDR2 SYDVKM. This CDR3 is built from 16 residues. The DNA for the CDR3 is TGTGCCAGCAGTGCCGAACTTCAGGGGTTCGGCGAGACCCAGTACTTC. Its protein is CASSAELQGFGETQYF.

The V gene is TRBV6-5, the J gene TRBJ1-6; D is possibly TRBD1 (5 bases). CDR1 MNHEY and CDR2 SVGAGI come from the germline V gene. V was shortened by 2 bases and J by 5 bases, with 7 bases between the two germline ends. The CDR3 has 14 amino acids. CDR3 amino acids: CASSYPGDNSPLHF. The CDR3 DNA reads TGTGCCAGCAGTTACCCGGGGGATAATTCACCCCTCCACTTT.

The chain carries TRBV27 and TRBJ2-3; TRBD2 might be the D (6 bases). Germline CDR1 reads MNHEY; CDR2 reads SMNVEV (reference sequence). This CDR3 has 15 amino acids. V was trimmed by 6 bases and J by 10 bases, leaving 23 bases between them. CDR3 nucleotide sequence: TGTGCCAGCAGAGCCCCGGGACTTCCCTTTTTGGCGCAGTATTTT. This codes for CASRAPGLPFLAQYF.

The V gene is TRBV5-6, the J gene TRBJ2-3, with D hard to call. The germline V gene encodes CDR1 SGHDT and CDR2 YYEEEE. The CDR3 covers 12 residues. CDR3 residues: CASSRSTDTQYF. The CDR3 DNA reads TGTGCTAGTTCCCGGAGCACAGATACGCAGTATTTT.

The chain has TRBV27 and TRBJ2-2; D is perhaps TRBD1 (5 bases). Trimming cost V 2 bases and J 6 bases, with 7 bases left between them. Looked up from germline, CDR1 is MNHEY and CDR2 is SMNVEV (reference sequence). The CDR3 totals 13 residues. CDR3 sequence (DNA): TGTGCCAGCAGTTTAGGGGCGGCCGGGGAGCTGTTTTTT. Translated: CASSLGAAGELFF.

The CDR3, as DNA: TGTGCCAGCAGTTTCAACGGCTTACAGCCGGAGACCCAGTACTTC. Translated, it gives CASSFNGLQPETQYF. The chain employs TRBV27 and TRBJ2-5; D gene unclear. Trimming removed 3 bases from V and 5 bases from J, with 16 bases in between. This CDR3 contains 15 residues. The V gene's germline CDR1 is MNHEY and CDR2 SMNVEV (reference sequence).

CDR3: CSVGGVAGAGQETQYF. Written as DNA, the CDR3 is TGCAGCGTTGGGGGAGTAGCGGGAGCCGGTCAAGAGACCCAGTACTTC. The chain recombines TRBV29-1 with TRBJ2-5; TRBD2 agrees at 9 bases. Germline V CDR1 and CDR2: SQVTM, ANQGSEA. The V segment lost 4 bases and the J segment 2 bases; nucleotides outside the gene matches: 11. The CDR3 is made up of 16 amino acids.

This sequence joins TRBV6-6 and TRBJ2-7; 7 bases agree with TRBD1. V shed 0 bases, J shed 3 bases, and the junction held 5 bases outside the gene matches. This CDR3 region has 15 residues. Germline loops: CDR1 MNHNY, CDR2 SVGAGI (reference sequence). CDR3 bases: TGTGCCAGCAGTTACTCGGTACAGGGGCACTACGAGCAGTACTTC. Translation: CASSYSVQGHYEQYF.